Each of the 9 T cell receptor beta chains below was sequenced from the same sample in a study of T-cell reconstitution after alpha-beta-depleted transplantation in children (dated by TCRdb to 2016 to 2018). According to the study, the label for this sample's treatment or condition signals: allogeneic hematopoietic cell transplantation with graft depleted of TCRalphabeta T cells and CD19 B cells. The library was built by means of PCR. Sequencing relied on an Illumina HiSeq 2500. TCR libraries were prepared with molecular barcoding, using unique molecular identifiers to normalize TCRbeta repertoire quantification. Using fastp trimming at Q25 and MiXCR clonotype assembly, TCRdb reanalyzed the public sequencing data and kept in-frame beta chains. Identical CDR3 protein sequences are pooled into one entry, listed with their most common genes and DNA. The sample includes a few hundred thousand distinct CDR3 sequences, with 25% to 30% observed a single time. Of the sample, around a third falls within the top ten clones.

The sequencing here drew on PBMCs, taken before TCRalphabeta/CD19-depleted stem cell transplant. These receptors all come from a boy younger than two with Wiskott-Aldrich syndrome, due to receive a stem cell transplant.

This clonotype was recorded a few times. The gene calls are TRBV5-1 and TRBJ2-5, with TRBD2 matching 14 bases. CDR1 and CDR2 from the germline V gene are SGHRS and YFSETQ. The CDR3 spans 17 residues. With 2 bases clipped from V and 4 bases from J, the junction kept 7 bases outside the gene matches. In nucleotides, the CDR3 is TGCGCCAGCAGCTTCTCCGGGACTAGCGGGAGCTCAGAGACCCAGTACTTC. It is translated as CASSFSGTSGSSETQYF.

The chain couples TRBV12-3 or TRBV12-4 to TRBJ2-7, with a possible D match to TRBD2 (5 bases). This CDR3 region has 15 residues. V lost 6 bases, J lost 1 base, and 16 bases lay in between. CDR3 region: CASSLRKDFSYEQYF. The CDR3 nucleotides are TGTGCCAGCAGCCTCAGGAAGGACTTTTCCTACGAGCAGTACTTC.

In DNA, the CDR3 is TGTGCCAGCAGCCATCGAGACAGGGCAATTCAAGAGACCCAGTACTTC. It specifies CASSHRDRAIQETQYF. This rearrangement joins TRBV7-9 to TRBJ2-5; 7 bases align to TRBD1. The germline V gene has CDR1 SEHNR and CDR2 FQNEAQ (reference sequence). The junction had 11 bases not matched to a gene; V was cut back by 5 bases and J by 2 bases. The CDR3 runs to 16 residues. Filled out from reference TRBV7-9 and TRBJ2-5, the complete variable domain reads DTGVSQNPRHKITKRGQNVTFRCDPISEHNRLYWYRQTLGQGPEFLTYFQNEAQLEKSRLLSDRFSAERPKGSFSTLEIQRTEQGDSAMYLCASSHRDRAIQETQYFGPGTRLLVL.

V and J are TRBV3-1 and TRBJ2-7; TRBD2 is a possible D gene (5 bases). V shed 1 base and J shed 3 bases, with 10 bases lying between them. The CDR3 loop spans 14 amino acids. The germline V gene encodes CDR1 LGHDT and CDR2 YNNKEL (reference sequence). For the CDR3, the DNA is TGTGCCAGCAGCCAAGCTCTAGCTGTCTACGAGCAGTACTTC. It is translated as CASSQALAVYEQYF.

V usage is TRBV5-1 and J usage is TRBJ1-4; no clear D gene. Trimming took off 7 bases at V and 8 bases at J, with 15 bases between the two ends. This CDR3 contains 13 residues. The germline gives CDR1 SGHRS, CDR2 YFSETQ. CDR3 DNA sequence: TGCGCCAGCGGAACAGAGGATGGAGAAAAACTGTTTTTT. It is translated as CASGTEDGEKLFF.

In its sample, this clonotype was seen a few times. V usage is TRBV20-1 and J usage is TRBJ2-7; D is possibly TRBD2 (5 bases). V lost 5 bases to trimming and J lost 0 bases, with 17 bases between them. Germline loops: CDR1 DFQATT, CDR2 SNEGSKA (reference sequence). The CDR3 is 15 amino acids. CDR3 nucleotide sequence: TGCAGTGCTGCCGCTTCTAGCATCAGCTCCTACGAGCAGTACTTC. This translates into CSAAASSISSYEQYF.

CDR3: CASRGLTSGLGTGELFF. As DNA, the CDR3 is TGTGCCAGCAGGGGCCTAACTAGCGGGTTGGGCACCGGGGAGCTGTTTTTT. The V and J genes are TRBV3-1 and TRBJ2-2; TRBD2 aligns across 9 bases. The CDR3 runs to 17 residues. Losses at the gene ends were 6 bases for V and 4 bases for J; bases not matched to a gene: 12. Germline-derived CDR1 and CDR2 are LGHDT and YNNKEL (reference sequence). The full variable domain, with the rest looked up from reference TRBV3-1 and TRBJ2-2, is DTAVSQTPKYLVTQMGNDKSIKCEQNLGHDTMYWYKQDSKKFLKIMFSYNNKELIINETVPNRFSPKSPDKAHLNLHINSLELGDSAVYFCASRGLTSGLGTGELFFGEGSRLTVL.

This chain links TRBV20-1 with TRBJ2-5, with TRBD2 as a possible D gene (6 bases). This CDR3 contains 14 residues. Germline V gives CDR1 DFQATT, CDR2 SNEGSKA (reference sequence). V lost 0 bases, J lost 5 bases, and 13 bases lay in between. The CDR3 is CSARDGRGMETQYF. In DNA, the CDR3 is TGCAGTGCTAGAGATGGTCGGGGGATGGAGACCCAGTACTTC.

The chain combines TRBV5-1 with TRBJ2-6; TRBD2 might be the D (6 bases). Germline CDR1 SGHRS, CDR2 YFSETQ. V was clipped by 3 bases and J by 1 base, with 11 bases between them. The CDR3 sequence is 16 residues long. In DNA, the CDR3 is TGCGCCAGCAGCTGGGTGCGGGGTTCTGGGGCCAACGTCCTGACTTTC. This encodes CASSWVRGSGANVLTF.